A selection of T cell receptor beta chains follows, all from one sample in a study of lymphopenia after photon versus proton radiotherapy. Clones were sequenced by immunoSEQ multiplex PCR, and TCRdb holds only the in-frame ones, with some missing. The sample contains 150,000 to 200,000 clones, 88% of which appear only once. The sample consisted of peripheral blood, taken from a patient treated with photon-based radiotherapy. Source of these receptors: a man aged 50-59 years with gastric cancer. Both conserved end residues are part of each CDR3. D genes are given only for firm matches. Not every row has a clone size; where given, it reads once, few, many or a size class.

.,TRBJ2-1,TRBV30,.,CAWSGGRFDNEQFF,TGTGCCTGGAGTGGGGGGAGGTTCGACAATGAGCAGTTCTTC
.,TRBJ2-2,TRBV6-5,.,CASSYSFGGELFF,TGTGCCAGCAGTTACTCTTTTGGCGGGGAGCTGTTTTTT
.,TRBJ2-5,TRBV7-2,.,CASSGVAGAAQETQYF,TGTGCCAGCAGCGGGGTGGCAGGGGCAGCCCAAGAGACCCAGTACTTC
.,TRBJ1-1,TRBV5-4,TRBD1,CAAKIRGRTEAFF,TGTGCCGCAAAGATTAGGGGGCGGACTGAAGCTTTCTTT
.,TRBJ1-2,TRBV4-1,.,CASSLNDRGYTF,TGCGCCAGCAGCCTAAACGACCGCGGCTACACCTTC
.,TRBJ2-2,TRBV19,.,CASRLWAGTGELFF,TGTGCCAGTAGGCTGTGGGCTGGGACCGGGGAGCTGTTTTTT
.,TRBJ1-2,TRBV5-8,TRBD1,CASSTYRGNGYTF,TGTGCCAGCAGCACCTACAGGGGGAATGGCTACACCTTC
.,TRBJ1-2,TRBV7-2,.,CASSLEAIGFGYTF,TGTGCCAGCAGCTTAGAGGCAATTGGATTTGGCTACACCTTC
.,TRBJ1-4,TRBV5-1,.,CASSLAFLGVATNEKLFF,TGCGCCAGCAGCTTGGCCTTTCTGGGGGTTGCAACTAATGAAAAACTGTTTTTT
once,TRBJ2-1,TRBV19,TRBD2,CASSLPRAGGPRGVKEQFF,TGTGCCAGTAGTCTCCCCCGAGCGGGAGGGCCCAGGGGTGTCAAGGAGCAGTTCTTC
.,TRBJ2-3,TRBV4-1,.,CASSQGFTDTQYF,TGCGCCAGCAGCCAAGGGTTCACAGATACGCAGTATTTT
.,TRBJ1-3,TRBV5-5,.,CASSLTTQGAGNTIYF,TGTGCCAGCAGCTTGACCACACAGGGAGCTGGAAACACCATATATTTT
.,TRBJ1-2,TRBV10-3,.,CAISESKTGYTF,TGTGCCATCAGTGAGTCAAAGACTGGCTACACCTTC
.,TRBJ2-7,TRBV5-1,.,CASSLGRIGYEQYF,TGCGCCAGCAGCTTGGGTAGAATAGGTTACGAGCAGTACTTC
.,TRBJ2-3,TRBV30,.,CAWSGALRDTQYF,TGTGCCTGGAGTGGGGCTCTAAGGGATACGCAGTATTTT
once,TRBJ2-7,TRBV18,TRBD2,CASSPGLSYEQYF,TGTGCCAGCTCACCGGGACTATCCTACGAGCAGTACTTC
.,TRBJ2-1,TRBV11-1,.,CASSRSYNEQFF,TGTGCCAGCAGCCGTTCCTACAATGAGCAGTTCTTC
.,TRBJ1-2,TRBV7-8,TRBD1,CASSLGQGTNYGYTF,TGTGCCAGCAGCCTAGGACAGGGGACAAACTATGGCTACACCTTC
.,TRBJ1-3,TRBV7-8,TRBD1,CASSWGDRGGAGNTIYF,TGTGCCAGCAGCTGGGGGGACAGGGGAGGTGCTGGAAACACCATATATTTT
.,TRBJ1-1,TRBV28,.,CASSLHLANLNTEAFF,TGTGCCAGCAGTTTACACCTCGCGAATCTGAACACTGAAGCTTTCTTT
.,TRBJ2-7,TRBV30,TRBD1,CAWGIGTGDYEQYF,TGTGCCTGGGGAATTGGGACAGGGGACTACGAGCAGTACTTC
.,TRBJ2-7,TRBV11-2,TRBD1,CASRDRGSEQYF,TGTGCCAGCCGGGACAGGGGGTCCGAGCAGTACTTC
.,TRBJ2-2,TRBV7-7,.,CASSPDPQKAGELFF,TGTGCCAGCAGCCCGGACCCGCAGAAGGCCGGGGAGCTGTTTTTT
few,TRBJ1-2,TRBV4-2,TRBD1,CASSPTGQESNYGYTF,TGTGCCAGCAGCCCCACGGGACAGGAATCTAACTATGGCTACACCTTC
.,TRBJ1-1,TRBV25-1,.,CASSGTYTEAFF,TGTGCCAGCAGTGGGACCTACACTGAAGCTTTCTTT
.,TRBJ2-2,TRBV7-2,.,CASSLTGRAGELFF,TGTGCCAGCAGCTTGACAGGGAGGGCCGGGGAGCTGTTTTTT
few,TRBJ1-1,TRBV5-6,.,CASSLVQRNAEAFF,TGTGCCAGCAGCTTGGTGCAGAGGAACGCTGAAGCTTTCTTT
.,TRBJ2-5,TRBV11-3,.,CASSSQDQETQYF,TGTGCCAGCAGCTCACAGGACCAAGAGACCCAGTACTTC
.,TRBJ2-4,TRBV29-1,.,CSVVGQLKNIQYF,TGCAGCGTTGTGGGACAACTAAAAAACATTCAGTACTTC
.,TRBJ2-2,TRBV18,TRBD2,CASSPPPGLVTGELFF,TGTGCCAGCTCACCCCCACCGGGACTAGTAACCGGGGAGCTGTTTTTT
.,TRBJ2-7,TRBV20-1,.,CSARGTDEQYF,TGCAGTGCTAGAGGGACAGACGAGCAGTACTTC
.,TRBJ1-4,TRBV25-1,.,CASRATVGEKLFF,TGTGCCAGCAGGGCGACTGTTGGTGAAAAACTGTTTTTT
few,TRBJ1-4,TRBV7-9,.,CASSSLATNEKLFF,TGTGCCAGCAGCTCCCTCGCAACTAATGAAAAACTGTTTTTT
.,TRBJ1-2,TRBV18,.,CASSPDGGYGYTF,TGTGCCAGCTCGCCGGACGGAGGCTATGGCTACACCTTC
.,TRBJ2-2,TRBV11-2,.,CASSPGLNTGELFF,TGTGCCAGCAGCCCAGGACTTAACACCGGGGAGCTGTTTTTT
.,TRBJ2-5,TRBV5-4,.,CASSLARTAQETQYF,TGTGCCAGCAGCTTGGCTCGGACGGCTCAAGAGACCCAGTACTTC
few,TRBJ1-2,TRBV11-2,.,CASSLDVPLQSYTF,TGTGCCAGCAGCTTAGATGTCCCTTTACAGAGCTACACCTTC
.,TRBJ2-7,TRBV28,.,CASSPPRGTNYEQYF,TGTGCCAGCAGTCCCCCCCGGGGGACGAACTACGAGCAGTACTTC
.,TRBJ2-3,TRBV28,.,CASSPRGADTQYF,TGTGCCAGCAGTCCCAGGGGTGCAGATACGCAGTATTTT
.,TRBJ2-1,TRBV7-3,.,CASSSTGLRSYNEQFF,TGTGCCAGCAGCTCCACGGGACTCAGATCCTACAATGAGCAGTTCTTC
.,TRBJ2-5,TRBV6-6,TRBD2,CASTLAGQETQYF,TGTGCCAGCACCCTAGCGGGACAAGAGACCCAGTACTTC
.,TRBJ2-7,TRBV6-5,.,CASSYIQQPSYEQYF,TGTGCCAGCAGTTACATCCAGCAACCTTCCTACGAGCAGTACTTC
.,TRBJ2-3,TRBV7-2,.,CVALRGGADTQYF,TGTGTCGCGCTAAGGGGCGGGGCGGATACGCAGTATTTT
.,TRBJ2-6,TRBV5-6,.,CASSTTGFRDSGANVLTF,TGTGCCAGCAGCACTACAGGGTTCCGGGACTCTGGGGCCAACGTCCTGACTTTC
.,TRBJ1-1,TRBV6-6,.,CAARRTTRNTEAFF,TGTGCCGCCCGGAGGACAACTAGGAACACTGAAGCTTTCTTT
.,TRBJ1-2,TRBV6-5,.,CASSYSKQASSGYTF,TGTGCCAGCAGTTACTCGAAACAGGCTTCCTCGGGCTACACCTTC
.,TRBJ2-1,TRBV30,TRBD2,CAWTLTSVSYNEQFF,TGTGCCTGGACTCTGACTAGCGTTTCCTACAATGAGCAGTTCTTC
.,TRBJ2-3,TRBV2,.,CASSELGMGDTQYF,TGTGCCAGCAGTGAACTGGGTATGGGTGATACGCAGTATTTT
.,TRBJ2-5,TRBV5-6,.,CASSFVGQGQETQYF,TGTGCCAGCAGCTTTGTAGGACAAGGGCAAGAGACCCAGTACTTC
few,TRBJ1-5,TRBV6-5,.,CASSYVQHQPQHF,TGTGCCAGCAGTTACGTACAGCATCAGCCCCAGCATTTT
.,TRBJ1-1,TRBV5-1,TRBD1,CASSVRQGNTEAFF,TGCGCCAGCAGCGTTAGACAGGGCAACACTGAAGCTTTCTTT